Sequencing of this T cell receptor beta chain was carried out in a study of T cells in narcolepsy. Study-level background: Enrolled donors included narcolepsy type 1 or type 2 patients and healthy controls. General study results and limits: Some memory CD4+ repertoires had no autoreactive clone sequences. Same-patient CSF and blood CD4+ T cell clonotypes included HCRT-specific and TRIB2-specific autoreactive ones.

CDR1 is SGHKS and CDR2 is YYEKEE in the germline V gene (reference sequence). This CDR3 comprises 16 residues. The V gene end was trimmed by 5 bases and the J gene end by 6 bases; junction bases not matched to a gene: 15. This clone was counted once. What it binds is unknown. The repertoire was sequenced with immunoSEQ multiplex PCR; TCRdb's copy has only in-frame clones and lacks some. The sample yields about 35,000 clones, approximately 80% seen once. Sequencing input: memory (CD45RA-) CD4+ T cells from blood. The rearrangement joins TRBV5-5 to TRBJ2-7, with 9 bases that match TRBD1. The sequence was collected from a human donor in good health. The CDR3 DNA reads as TGTGCCAGCAGTCTGGGAGGGACAGGGAGGGAGGGCGAGCAGTACTTC. This translates into CASSLGGTGREGEQYF.